The entry below describes one TCR beta chain. Its cognate antigen has yet to be identified. Within one base of it there is no much larger clone, and no base qualities were kept. The CDR3 regions of human TCRbeta chains were analyzed by immunosequencing. On the authors' methods: TCRs in the repertoires were compared against a reference library of SARS-CoV-2-specific TCRs that had been generated with the MIRA antigen-specificity platform. Breadth was defined as the fraction of unique TCRs that were SARS-CoV-2-associated, and depth was defined as the fraction of total T cells that were SARS-CoV-2-associated. Using the MIRA data, each spike-specific TCR was assigned both to the spike region to which the TCR was reactive and to a CD4 or CD8 class. Log10-transformed breadth and depth values were compared by one-way ANOVA with Sidak's multiple comparisons tests. TCRdb holds this immuneACCESS table with in-frame rearrangements only. Some clones are missing; in checked studies, unresolved V genes explain under half, and the rest has no known cause. V and J calls and clone size follow that table, whereas D and trimming were derived from the DNA. In this sample the table shows 95,000 to 150,000 clones, approximately 88% of which occur a single time. The ten largest account for roughly 1.5% of the sample.

This specimen's time point label, interpreted: baseline before first vaccination. Samples from vaccinated people were obtained from the UK trials COV001 and COV002, which included a single-blind randomized controlled phase 2/3 trial of AZD1222 (ChAdOx1 nCoV-19) in healthy adults. For TCRbeta chain sequencing, PBMC samples were collected from trial participants at day 0 and at day 28 after the second dose. Per the germline V gene, MNHEY is the CDR1 and SVGAGI is the CDR2. Germline trimming: 8 bases from V, 2 bases from J; junction bases outside gene matches: 4. The CDR3 sequence holds 13 residues, the cysteine and phenylalanine included. Solely the CDR3 DNA is kept, with 39 bases framed from the first base. These data originate in a study of T cell responses to AZD1222 COVID-19 vaccine (dated by TCRdb to the early 2020s). Study-level background: Because spike-specific TCR depth and breadth did not differ between the two schedules, AZD1222 recipients who got a second dose at roughly 4 weeks were pooled with those who got a second dose at roughly 12 weeks. Trial participants were enrolled by age into subgroups of 18-55, 56-69 and 70-plus years, and around 150, 28 and 57 TCR-sequenced participants, respectively, were included in these subgroups. TCR sequencing was performed for over 230 trial participants, of whom about 200 were given two doses of AZD1222 and approximately 25 were given two doses of MenACWY control vaccine.

What the authors observed across the whole study: Reportedly, almost half of the unique spike-specific TCRs recognized epitopes lying outside the regions that are mutated in the B.1.351 and B.1.1.7 variants. Spike-specific TCR breadth and depth rose significantly after two AZD1222 doses compared with day 0 and with MenACWY recipients. Because no day 14 peak-response samples were available, the repertoires could be characterized only after the peak T cell response. CD4 TCRs associated with the vaccine covered the entire spike protein, and the dominant responses were in regions 160-218 and 743-854. Only six AZD1222 recipients were SARS-CoV-2 seropositive at baseline, limiting conclusions about previously exposed vaccinees. Most participants were white British and females outnumbered males, and the authors suggested that clonal diversity may have been underestimated. The 56-69-year group was small, and its depth increase did not reach significance, likely because of low power.

The receptor's source is an adult in good health. Rearrangement joined TRBV6-5 to TRBJ1-2; TRBD1 aligns with 8 central bases. Sequenced material: peripheral blood, taken on day 0 of AZD1222 vaccination. The encoded CDR3 is CASGRTGNYGYTF. Here is the DNA: TGTGCCAGCGGGAGGACAGGGAACTATGGCTACACCTTC.